These T cell receptor beta chains were read from a single sample in a study of blood T cell repertoires in COVID-19. Here immunoSEQ multiplex PCR was the method, and the copy in TCRdb shows in-frame clones only, minus some. The sample lists approximately 350,000 clones, 91% occurring once. The sample taken for sequencing was peripheral blood. Receptor source: a young woman who had recovered from COVID-19. Both conserved end residues are part of each CDR3. The D gene is left open where the match is weak.

j_gene,d_gene,v_gene,CDR3aa,CDR3nt
TRBJ1-5,NA,TRBV19,CASSGMGWEGAFTSNQPQHF,TGTGCCAGTAGTGGAATGGGGTGGGAAGGGGCATTTACTAGCAATCAGCCCCAGCATTTT
TRBJ2-1,TRBD2,TRBV11-2,CASSPGGGRQRGEQFF,TGTGCCAGCAGCCCGGGGGGCGGGAGGCAAAGGGGTGAGCAGTTCTTC
TRBJ2-3,NA,TRBV5-4,CASSLDRSTDTQYF,TGTGCCAGCAGCTTAGACAGGAGCACAGATACGCAGTATTTT
TRBJ1-1,TRBD1,TRBV9,CASSPGDRVGTEAFF,TGTGCCAGCAGCCCGGGGGACAGGGTTGGAACTGAAGCTTTCTTT
TRBJ1-5,NA,TRBV2,CASSLDPGTFNQPQHF,TGTGCCAGCAGTTTAGACCCCGGGACATTCAATCAGCCCCAGCATTTT
TRBJ1-2,TRBD1,TRBV7-2,CASSLALRDSHYGYTF,TGTGCCAGCAGCTTAGCGCTCCGGGACAGCCACTATGGCTACACCTTC
TRBJ2-1,TRBD2,TRBV9,CASSAGTSGEQFF,TGTGCCAGCAGCGCCGGGACTAGTGGTGAGCAGTTCTTC
TRBJ1-1,TRBD1,TRBV27,CASSSVAGGFTEAFF,TGTGCCAGCAGTTCTGTTGCAGGGGGCTTCACTGAAGCTTTCTTT
TRBJ2-1,TRBD2,TRBV11-3,CASSLAGTSGSYNEQFF,TGTGCCAGCAGCTTAGCAGGGACTAGCGGTTCCTACAATGAGCAGTTCTTC
TRBJ2-1,NA,TRBV5-5,CASSLDGRDEQFF,TGTGCCAGCAGCTTGGACGGGAGAGATGAGCAGTTCTTC
TRBJ2-5,NA,TRBV9,CASSEGGETQYF,TGTGCCAGCAGCGAGGGAGGAGAGACCCAGTACTTC
TRBJ1-2,TRBD1,TRBV6-5,CASGRTGRDYGYTF,TGTGCCAGCGGGAGGACAGGGAGGGACTATGGCTACACCTTC
TRBJ2-3,TRBD2,TRBV7-8,CASSQVRAGYTDTQYF,TGTGCCAGCAGTCAGGTCCGAGCGGGATACACAGATACGCAGTATTTT
TRBJ2-5,TRBD1,TRBV11-2,CASSWGTGQETQYF,TGTGCCAGCAGCTGGGGGACAGGGCAAGAGACCCAGTACTTC
TRBJ1-2,NA,TRBV3-1/TRBV3-2,CASSQGTVQVYGYTF,TGTGCCAGCAGCCAAGGGACAGTTCAAGTCTATGGCTACACCTTC
TRBJ1-5,NA,TRBV12-3/TRBV12-4,CASSFRGNQPQHF,TGTGCCAGCAGTTTCCGGGGAAATCAGCCCCAGCATTTT